This TCR beta chain stems from a study of blood T cell repertoires in COVID-19. Study context: The samples span acute and convalescent COVID-19 from the United States, Italy and Spain. Sample material is recorded as cDNA or gDNA derived from T cells, B-cell-depleted T cells, or PBMCs.

In the original processing: Counts of nucleated cells, estimated from reference gene primer amplification, were obtained. TCRdb's copy holds only in-frame clones and misses some; the assay was immunoSEQ multiplex PCR. For V, J and clone size, that table is used; D and trimming come from the DNA. The table has 150,000 or so clones, about 83% seen once; the top ten hold about 5%. V trimming: 6 bases; J trimming: 4 bases; junction bases outside the gene matches: 12. The CDR3 extends over 16 amino acids. Looked up from germline, CDR1 is MDHEN and CDR2 is SYDVKM. The clonotype was recovered from a human donor in a cohort sampled during active COVID-19. The source material was peripheral blood. The V gene is TRBV28, the J gene TRBJ2-5; TRBD1 agrees at 9 bases. The CDR3 protein is CASSPPGTGRRETQYF. DNA of the CDR3: TGTGCCAGCAGCCCCCCGGGGACAGGGAGGCGAGAGACCCAGTACTTC.